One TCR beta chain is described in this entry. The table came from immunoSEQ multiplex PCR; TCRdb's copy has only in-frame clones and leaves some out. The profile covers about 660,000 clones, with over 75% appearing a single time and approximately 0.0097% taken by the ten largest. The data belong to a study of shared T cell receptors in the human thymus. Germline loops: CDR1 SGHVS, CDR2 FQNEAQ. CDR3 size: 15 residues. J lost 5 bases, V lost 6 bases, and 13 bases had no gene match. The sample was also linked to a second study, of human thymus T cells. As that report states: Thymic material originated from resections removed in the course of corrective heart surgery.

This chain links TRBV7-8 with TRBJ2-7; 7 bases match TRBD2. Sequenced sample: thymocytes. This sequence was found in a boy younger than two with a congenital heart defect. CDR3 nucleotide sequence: TGTGCCAGCAGTCCAACGGGGCTAGCGGAACACGAGCAGTACTTC. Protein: CASSPTGLAEHEQYF. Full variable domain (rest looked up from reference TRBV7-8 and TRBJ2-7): GAGVSQSPRYKVAKRGQDVALRCDPISGHVSLFWYQQALGQGPEFLTYFQNEAQLDKSGLPSDRFFAERPEGSVSTLKIQRTQQEDSAVYLCASSPTGLAEHEQYFGPGTRLTVT.